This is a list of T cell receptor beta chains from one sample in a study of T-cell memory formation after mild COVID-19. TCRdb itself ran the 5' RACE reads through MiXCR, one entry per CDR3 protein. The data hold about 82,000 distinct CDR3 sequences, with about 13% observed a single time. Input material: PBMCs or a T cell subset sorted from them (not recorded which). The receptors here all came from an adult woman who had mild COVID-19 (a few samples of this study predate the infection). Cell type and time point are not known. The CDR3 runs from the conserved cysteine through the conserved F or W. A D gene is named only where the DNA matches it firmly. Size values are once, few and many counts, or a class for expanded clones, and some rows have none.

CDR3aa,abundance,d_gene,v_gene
CASSLGKMNTEAFF,-,-,TRBV7-9
CASSVGTANSPLHF,few,-,TRBV9
CASERDRGSYEQYF,-,TRBD1,TRBV10-2
CASSLAGGGPRDNEQFF,many,TRBD2,TRBV5-5
CASSFLGLAGEQFF,few,TRBD2,TRBV5-5
CASSPVLSFSYNEQFF,-,-,TRBV7-3
CASSRGNGQLRSTNEKLFF,few,-,TRBV4-1
CASHLRDTEAFF,-,-,TRBV5-6
CASSQVGPLLGAGELFF,-,-,TRBV4-3
CASSFSRTNYGYTF,-,-,TRBV5-1
CATLRVGGATLGGELFF,few,-,TRBV15
CASSSAGRAEQYF,few,-,TRBV7-9
CASSQESGSGTSWDTQYF,-,TRBD2,TRBV3-1
CASSPTGPGPQETQYF,-,-,TRBV7-9
CATSTSREPKNIQYF,few,-,TRBV24-1
CASSFPGGTRTDTQYF,few,TRBD1,TRBV7-8
CATSDQLAYEQYF,few,-,TRBV24-1
CASSAYVVGVDTEAFF,few,-,TRBV5-1
CASSLGPAGGRNEQFF,many,TRBD2,TRBV7-8
CASSSTGEGHGYTF,-,-,TRBV7-9
CATSRGEGQPQHF,-,-,TRBV15
CSTRSGTDSYEQYF,-,TRBD1,TRBV20-1
CSAAFRDTDTQYF,many,-,TRBV20-1
CASSAGTAYNEQFF,few,-,TRBV6-5
CSVYLGANVLTF,-,-,TRBV29-1
CASSLTSGYSYEQYF,few,TRBD2,TRBV27
CASSQGQANTGELFF,few,TRBD1,TRBV11-2
CASSLVFGAPSYGYTF,few,-,TRBV7-2
CASSQAPPRGEQYF,-,-,TRBV4-1
CASSSSGTSSYNEQFF,-,TRBD2,TRBV5-1
CASSHLRDASYEQYF,-,-,TRBV12-3/TRBV12-4
CASSGGGPEQFF,-,-,TRBV9
CASSYSTGGASDTQYF,-,TRBD2,TRBV6-6
CASSSGLAEQETQYF,-,TRBD2,TRBV7-9
CASSLSGGPEQFF,-,-,TRBV27
CSAREGGTPFRFF,many,-,TRBV20-1
CASSALVPPYNEQFF,few,-,TRBV3-1
CASSFPNTGELFF,few,-,TRBV12-3/TRBV12-4
CASFEGGTQYF,-,-,TRBV5-1
CSVEDGTAYEQFF,-,-,TRBV29-1
CSARVRTDYEQYF,-,-,TRBV20-1